Here is one TCR beta chain with its context. This specimen belongs to a study of regulatory dendritic cells for organ transplantation. Germline V lookup: CDR1 SGDLS, CDR2 YYNGEE. The CDR3 runs to 15 residues. Trimming took 3 bases from V and 2 from J, leaving 14 bases between them. The protocol was immunoSEQ multiplex PCR, while the TCRdb copy is restricted to in-frame clones and leaves out a portion. The table lists 25,000 to 30,000 clones, over 75% of them singletons. This receptor was taken from a human donor in good health. What was sequenced was memory CD4+ T cells from blood. Subset of the sample: CD45RO+ memory T cells. This rearrangement joins TRBV9 to TRBJ1-2; D is undetermined. The CDR3 protein is CASSGEGGRNYGYTF. CDR3 DNA sequence: TGTGCCAGCAGCGGGGAGGGAGGTCGAAACTATGGCTACACCTTC.